This T cell receptor (beta chain) was identified in a study of cytomegalovirus exposure and HLA in healthy donors. Study-level background: Early on, a data release was issued that held roughly 84 million unique TCRs from HLA-typed donors.

General study points: Earlier analysis found most TCR beta V segments productive about 87% or about 30% of the time. Differences between HLA loci emerged in a later analysis of TCR association rates, with DRB1 most and HLA-C fewest. Later analysis found that TCR beta chains associated with HLA were more clonally expanded than other, equally common chains.

Germline V CDR1 and CDR2: SNHLY, FYNNEI. V was shortened by 6 bases and J by 8 bases, with 14 bases between the two germline ends. The CDR3 totals 14 residues. The PCR ran on 60 Vbeta and 13 Jbeta primers. The assay was immunoSEQ multiplex PCR, and TCRdb's table has in-frame clones only and misses some. Of about 160,000 clones in the sample, 80% to 90% are singletons; the top ten hold less than 2%. As to this clone: The target antigen is unknown.

The material sequenced was PBMCs. The chain joins TRBV2 to TRBJ1-6; possibly TRBD1 for D (5 bases). The sequence derives from a man in his late teens or twenties in good health and CMV-seronegative. This CDR3 is CASREGYADSPLHF. The CDR3 bases are TGTGCCAGCAGGGAGGGGTATGCTGATTCACCCCTCCACTTT.